This T cell receptor (beta chain) appears in the sequencing data of a study of shared clonotypes between healthy human individuals. There are 14 residues in the CDR3. V shed 6 bases and J 0 bases; nucleotides not matched to a gene: 4. Germline V CDR1 and CDR2: MNHNS, SASEGT. Data came from immunoSEQ multiplex PCR; TCRdb stores just in-frame clones and leaves some out. The table shows about 980,000 clones, with around 80% occurring only once. CD45RA-negative memory and CD45RA+ naive subsets were split from the CD4+ cells. Note on this clone: The antigen remains undetermined.

Study observations and caveats: The study generally estimated greater richness for naive than memory subsets. The sampled material consisted only of blood, and tissue repertoires are likely to differ. The donor pool, a small one, limited the genetic and exposure-history diversity represented.

The gene calls are TRBV6-1 and TRBJ2-7, with 8 bases that match TRBD2. The specimen sequenced was memory CD4+ T cells sorted from blood. This sample's subset: CD45RA-negative fraction. The TCR sequence derives from a man between 18 and 29 years old in good health. In DNA form, the CDR3 reads TGTGCCAGCAGGCGGGAGGCCCTCTCCTACGAGCAGTACTTC. Amino acids: CASRREALSYEQYF.